A selection of T cell receptor beta chains follows, all from one sample in a study of response to subunit inactivated influenza vaccine. TCRdb re-called the RT-PCR reads with MiXCR, one entry per CDR3 protein. The table has 650,000 to 800,000 distinct CDR3 sequences, approximately 15% seen once. Sequenced here: PBMCs from blood, sampled 14 to 15 days before vaccination. These receptors all come from a man in his forties or fifties who received an inactivated influenza vaccine. The CDR3 runs from the conserved cysteine through the conserved F or W. Each record gives: V gene, J gene, D gene, clone size, CDR3 length, CDR3 protein, CDR3 DNA. A D gene is named only where the DNA matches it firmly. Size tells how often a clone was seen (once, few, many) or the class of an expanded clone, and some rows leave it out.

TRBV14,TRBJ2-1,-,few,13,CASSQVVVYEQFF,TGTGCCAGCAGCCAAGTTGTAGTGTATGAGCAGTTCTTC
TRBV28,TRBJ2-7,TRBD2,few,19,CASSSPIAGRSAADYEQYF,TGTGCCAGCAGCTCCCCTATAGCGGGACGATCCGCAGCGGACTACGAGCAGTACTTC
TRBV9,TRBJ2-5,-,-,14,CASSVGGGRETQYF,TGTGCCAGCAGCGTAGGCGGCGGGCGGGAGACCCAGTACTTC
TRBV20-1,TRBJ2-7,-,few,16,CSARDPRTPDSYEQYF,TGCAGTGCTAGAGACCCCAGAACGCCCGACTCCTACGAGCAGTACTTC
TRBV6-1,TRBJ2-7,TRBD2,few,15,CASTPIAGGSYEQYF,TGTGCCAGCACCCCCATAGCGGGGGGTTCCTACGAGCAGTACTTC
TRBV5-1,TRBJ2-3,TRBD2,few,16,CASTTSGTSGTDTQYF,TGCGCCAGCACGACCTCCGGGACTAGCGGCACAGATACGCAGTATTTT
TRBV5-1,TRBJ2-7,TRBD1,many,14,CASSTGTGVYEQYF,TGCGCCAGCAGCACCGGGACAGGCGTCTACGAGCAGTACTTC
TRBV6-5,TRBJ1-1,-,few,15,CASSYQPNLDTEAFF,TGTGCCAGCAGTTACCAACCTAATTTGGACACTGAAGCTTTCTTT
TRBV12-3/TRBV12-4,TRBJ2-2,-,few,18,CASSLKAAILPNTGELFF,TGTGCCAGCAGTTTAAAGGCAGCAATACTCCCGAACACCGGGGAGCTGTTTTTT
TRBV20-1,TRBJ2-7,TRBD1,-,15,CSAKIGTGGLYEQYF,TGCAGTGCAAAGATTGGGACAGGGGGGCTCTACGAGCAGTACTTC
TRBV7-2,TRBJ1-1,-,many,15,CASSLGGSGLTEAFF,TGTGCCAGCAGCTTAGGGGGCAGCGGGCTAACTGAAGCTTTCTTT
TRBV20-1,TRBJ2-7,-,few,15,CSARPILGGSYEQYF,TGCAGTGCTAGGCCGATCCTTGGAGGATCCTACGAGCAGTACTTC
TRBV12-3/TRBV12-4,TRBJ2-2,-,few,12,CASSFYPGELFF,TGTGCCAGCAGTTTCTATCCCGGGGAGCTGTTTTTT
TRBV10-3,TRBJ2-6,TRBD2,-,18,CAISDLLAGAPGANVLTF,TGTGCCATCAGTGACTTACTAGCGGGAGCCCCCGGGGCCAACGTCCTGACTTTC
TRBV4-3,TRBJ2-7,-,-,18,CASSQDLVLGHRYYEQYF,TGCGCCAGCAGCCAAGATCTAGTTCTAGGACACCGATATTACGAGCAGTACTTC
TRBV28,TRBJ1-2,-,-,11,CASHQLYGYTF,TGTGCCAGCCACCAGCTCTATGGCTACACCTTC
TRBV5-1,TRBJ2-7,-,many,17,CASSWTSGSLHFYEQYF,TGCGCCAGCAGCTGGACCTCGGGCAGCCTGCACTTCTACGAGCAGTACTTC
TRBV4-1,TRBJ1-5,-,-,17,CASSRTYREGGNQPQHF,TGCGCCAGCAGCCGTACTTACAGGGAAGGGGGCAATCAGCCCCAGCATTTT
TRBV18,TRBJ1-1,TRBD1,-,14,CASSITGVNTEAFF,TGTGCCAGCTCAATTACAGGGGTGAACACTGAAGCTTTCTTT
TRBV4-3,TRBJ1-1,-,-,15,CASSQEWRVDTEAFF,TGCGCCAGCAGCCAAGAGTGGAGGGTTGACACTGAAGCTTTCTTT
TRBV5-1,TRBJ2-1,-,many,12,CASSEPALGEFF,TGCGCCAGCAGCGAGCCCGCCCTCGGCGAGTTCTTC
TRBV20-1,TRBJ2-1,TRBD1,few,15,CSASDRDRHYNEQFF,TGCAGTGCTAGCGACCGGGACAGACACTACAATGAGCAGTTCTTC
TRBV5-1,TRBJ2-1,-,-,13,CASSQGRSDEQFF,TGCGCCAGCAGCCAGGGAAGAAGCGATGAGCAGTTCTTC
TRBV20-1,TRBJ2-3,TRBD2,-,14,CSARGGRSTDTQYF,TGCAGTGCTAGAGGCGGGAGGTCTACAGATACGCAGTATTTT
TRBV9,TRBJ2-7,-,-,15,CASSVGDLFGSEQYF,TGTGCCAGCAGCGTAGGGGACCTCTTTGGGTCGGAGCAGTACTTC
TRBV18,TRBJ1-2,-,many,14,CASSLTGQSYGYTF,TGTGCCAGCTCCCTCACCGGACAGTCCTATGGCTACACCTTC
TRBV12-3/TRBV12-4,TRBJ2-1,-,few,12,CASSFSRTEGFF,TGTGCCAGCAGTTTTTCCCGGACCGAAGGGTTCTTC
TRBV24-1,TRBJ1-6,-,many,14,CATSEARWGSPLHF,TGTGCCACCAGTGAGGCCAGGTGGGGTTCACCCCTCCACTTT
TRBV7-2,TRBJ2-1,TRBD2,few,16,CASSFSRGGPGNEQFF,TGTGCCAGCAGCTTTTCTCGCGGGGGGCCCGGCAATGAGCAGTTCTTC
TRBV5-1,TRBJ1-1,-,many,12,CASSLVDTEAFF,TGTGCCAGCAGCTTAGTGGACACTGAAGCTTTCTTT
TRBV5-1,TRBJ2-2,-,many,14,CASSRTVNTGELFF,TGCGCCAGCAGCCGGACGGTAAACACCGGGGAGCTGTTTTTT
TRBV5-1,TRBJ1-1,-,-,14,CASSLALTHTEAFF,TGCGCCAGCAGCTTGGCCCTGACCCACACTGAAGCTTTCTTT
TRBV20-1,TRBJ2-5,TRBD2,-,14,CSARSGTRAETQYF,TGCAGTGCTAGATCCGGGACTAGAGCAGAGACCCAGTACTTC
TRBV7-9,TRBJ2-7,-,few,15,CASSSLADAYYEQYF,TGTGCCAGCAGCTCGTTAGCGGATGCATACTACGAGCAGTACTTC
TRBV20-1,TRBJ2-3,TRBD2,-,12,CSADRGADTQYF,TGCAGTGCTGACCGGGGGGCAGATACGCAGTATTTT
TRBV5-6,TRBJ1-2,-,-,15,CASSGGPLTPYGYTF,TGTGCCAGCAGCGGTGGACCGTTAACCCCCTATGGCTACACCTTC
TRBV20-1,TRBJ2-1,TRBD2,few,15,CSAASTSGWVNEQFF,TGCAGTGCTGCGTCGACTAGCGGGTGGGTTAATGAGCAGTTCTTC
TRBV28,TRBJ2-5,-,few,15,CASNPGSVSRETQYF,TGTGCCAGCAACCCCGGCTCAGTCTCCCGGGAGACCCAGTACTTC
TRBV12-3/TRBV12-4,TRBJ1-2,-,many,14,CASSLTGFNYGYTF,TGTGCCAGCAGTTTAACAGGATTTAACTATGGCTACACCTTC
TRBV7-2,TRBJ2-5,-,many,15,CASSLVSTYQETQYF,TGTGCCAGCAGCTTAGTTAGTACATATCAAGAGACCCAGTACTTC
TRBV5-1,TRBJ2-1,TRBD1,-,15,CASRRSGQGGNEQFF,TGCGCCAGCAGACGTTCGGGACAGGGAGGTAATGAGCAGTTCTTC
TRBV10-3,TRBJ2-3,TRBD2,-,14,CAISGGRRTDTQYF,TGTGCCATCAGCGGCGGGAGACGCACAGATACGCAGTATTTT
TRBV6-1,TRBJ1-5,-,few,12,CASGRKDQPQHF,TGTGCCAGCGGTAGGAAGGATCAGCCCCAGCATTTT
TRBV3-1,TRBJ1-2,-,few,15,CASSQAPLANYGYTF,TGTGCCAGCAGCCAAGCCCCCCTCGCTAACTATGGCTACACCTTC
TRBV20-1,TRBJ2-3,TRBD2,few,16,CSASPDLAGGGDTQYF,TGCAGTGCTAGTCCCGACTTAGCGGGAGGGGGGGATACGCAGTATTTT
TRBV5-1,TRBJ2-3,TRBD2,few,16,CASSSGTSGDTDTQYF,TGCGCCAGCAGCTCTGGGACTAGCGGGGACACAGATACGCAGTATTTT
TRBV11-2,TRBJ2-1,-,-,14,CASSLVAQGSEQFF,TGTGCCAGCAGCTTAGTGGCTCAGGGGAGTGAGCAGTTCTTC
TRBV7-2,TRBJ1-3,-,few,14,CASSDPRSGNTIYF,TGTGCCAGCAGCGACCCTAGGTCTGGAAACACCATATATTTT
TRBV20-1,TRBJ2-5,-,few,16,CSAREVRGAGGETQYF,TGCAGTGCTAGAGAGGTCCGGGGGGCCGGGGGGGAGACCCAGTACTTC
TRBV5-6,TRBJ1-3,-,few,17,CASTPGGRTISGNTIYF,TGTGCCAGCACCCCTGGGGGGCGGACGATCTCTGGAAACACCATATATTTT
TRBV7-2,TRBJ2-2,TRBD2,few,17,CASSLRPGLGGTGELFF,TGTGCCAGCAGCCTCCGCCCGGGACTAGGGGGCACCGGGGAGCTGTTTTTT
TRBV7-2,TRBJ2-7,TRBD1,many,13,CASSLYAGGEQYF,TGTGCCAGCAGCCTATATGCAGGGGGCGAGCAGTACTTC
TRBV7-9,TRBJ1-1,-,few,14,CASSLAGGGFEAFF,TGTGCCAGCAGCTTAGCGGGAGGGGGTTTTGAAGCTTTCTTT
TRBV20-1,TRBJ1-2,-,-,15,CSARIIGEPEHGYTF,TGCAGTGCTAGAATCATAGGTGAACCCGAACATGGCTACACCTTC
TRBV12-3/TRBV12-4,TRBJ1-1,-,-,15,CASSLGGSMNTEAFF,TGTGCCAGCAGTTTAGGTGGGTCCATGAACACTGAAGCTTTCTTT